This TCR beta chain is from a study of blood T cell repertoires in COVID-19. Across the study: The origin of the acute and convalescent COVID-19 samples was the United States, Italy and Spain. Sample material is recorded as cDNA or gDNA derived from T cells, B-cell-depleted T cells, or PBMCs.

This CDR3 spans 12 amino acids. CDR1 and CDR2 from the germline V gene are MNHEY and SVGAGI. V was pared by 6 bases and J by 0 bases, with 5 bases between. Authors' analysis steps: Reference gene primer amplification in the assay estimated nucleated cell counts. Libraries were prepared by immunoSEQ multiplex PCR; TCRdb keeps only in-frame clonotypes and omits some of them. V and J calls plus clone size are reproduced from that table; the DNA served to infer D and trimming. The table shows roughly 260,000 clones, with around 90% occurring only once. This clone was found once. The sequenced sample was peripheral blood. The chain has TRBV6-5 and TRBJ2-5; D unclear. This TCR was sampled from a man between 60 and 70 years old who had recovered from COVID-19. The CDR3 DNA sequence: TGTGCCAGCAGCCCCAACCAAGAGACCCAGTACTTC. This translates into CASSPNQETQYF.